Below, one T cell receptor (beta chain) is given with its context. Its antigen is unidentified. This record belongs to a study of shared clonotypes between healthy human individuals. Measured with immunoSEQ multiplex PCR; TCRdb has only the in-frame clones, and not every one. This table has 1.4 million to 1.5 million clones, about 96% appearing once. Study results and limitations: The sampled material consisted only of blood, and tissue repertoires are likely to differ. The sharing of roughly 5% of naive CD4 clonotypes was seen across a handful of donors.

The length of the CDR3 is 18 residues. The germline V gene has CDR1 MNHNS and CDR2 SASEGT. V shed 4 bases and J shed 6 bases, with 24 bases lying between them. This sequence originates from a man younger than 45 in good health. V is TRBV6-1 and J is TRBJ2-2, with D possibly matching TRBD1 (7 bases). Sequencing was carried out using naive CD4+ T cells sorted from blood. Subset here: CD45RA+ positively selected. This chain's CDR3 is CASSAPGGRPKRPGELFF. The CDR3, as DNA: TGTGCCAGCAGTGCCCCAGGGGGGCGCCCCAAGAGACCCGGGGAGCTGTTTTTT.